Many counts were recorded for the clone carrying this TCR beta chain. This sample is drawn from a study of early T cells in non-severe SARS-CoV-2 infection. TCRdb used MiXCR to reprocess the 5' RACE reads, holding one entry per CDR3 protein. The data show fewer than 60,000 distinct CDR3 sequences, roughly a tenth seen once. The receptor was isolated from an adult who was a healthcare worker with PCR-confirmed SARS-CoV-2 infection or an uninfected control (not recorded which). The starting material was whole blood, obtained at baseline.

The chain's CDR3 is CASSPPGLVNTEAFF. The CDR3 DNA sequence: TGTGCCAGCTCACCACCGGGGTTAGTGAACACTGAAGCTTTCTTT. V and J are TRBV18 and TRBJ1-1, with D uncertain. The CDR3 is 15 residues long. Germline loops: CDR1 KGHSH, CDR2 LQKENI. The V end was cut by 0 bases, the J end by 0 bases, with 8 bases between.